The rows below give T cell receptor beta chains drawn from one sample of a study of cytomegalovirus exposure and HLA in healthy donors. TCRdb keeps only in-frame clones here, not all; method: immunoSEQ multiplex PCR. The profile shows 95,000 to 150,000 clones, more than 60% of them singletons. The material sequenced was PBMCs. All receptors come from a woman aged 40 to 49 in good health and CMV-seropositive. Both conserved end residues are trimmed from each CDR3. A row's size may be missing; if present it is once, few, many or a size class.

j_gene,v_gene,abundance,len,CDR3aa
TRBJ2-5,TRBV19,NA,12,ASSTRTSQETQY
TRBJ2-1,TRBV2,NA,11,ASSPDKYNEQF
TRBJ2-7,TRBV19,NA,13,ASSIGTSGSEEQY
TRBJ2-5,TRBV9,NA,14,ASSAGGLAGRETQY
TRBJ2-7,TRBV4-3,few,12,ASSQDRGEYEQY
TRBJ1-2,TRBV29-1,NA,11,SVRRGRESVYT
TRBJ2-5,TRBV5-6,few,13,ASSWGTGGRETQY
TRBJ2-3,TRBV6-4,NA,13,ASRRTGVRTDTQY
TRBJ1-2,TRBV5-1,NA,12,ASSFNQGEDGYT
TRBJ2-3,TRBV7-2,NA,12,ASSLRGSPDTQY
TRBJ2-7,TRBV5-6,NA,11,ASSAGQDREQY
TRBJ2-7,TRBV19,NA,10,ASSLQAVGQY
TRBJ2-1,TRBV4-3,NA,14,ASSQALGQGLYEQF
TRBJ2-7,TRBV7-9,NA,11,ASSLSLGYEQY
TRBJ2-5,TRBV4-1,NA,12,ASSQDRERETQY
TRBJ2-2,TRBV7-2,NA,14,ASSSVPGGWTGELF
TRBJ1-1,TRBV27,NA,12,ASSPLDRGTEAF
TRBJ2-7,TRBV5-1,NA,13,ASSLEPGAPGEQY
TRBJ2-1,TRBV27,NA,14,ASSPRASGRGDEQF
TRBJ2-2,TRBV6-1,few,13,ASSPQGPGTGELF
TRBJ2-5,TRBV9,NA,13,ASSGSGQPQETQY
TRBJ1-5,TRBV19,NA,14,ASSWDREGSNQPQH
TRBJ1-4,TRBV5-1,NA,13,ASSLNTGGDEKLF
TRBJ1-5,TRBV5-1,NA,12,ASSLGQGGQPQH
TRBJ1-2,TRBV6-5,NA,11,ASRTRGGGGYT
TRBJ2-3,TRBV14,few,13,ASSRKAGGTDTQY
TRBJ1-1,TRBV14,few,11,ASSLLGRTEAF
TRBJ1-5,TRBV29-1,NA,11,SAGTGVGQPQH
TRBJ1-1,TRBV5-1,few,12,ASSGSGLRTEAF
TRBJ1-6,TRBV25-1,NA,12,ASSQGGGNSPLH
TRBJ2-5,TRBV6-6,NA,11,ASSLGGGETQY
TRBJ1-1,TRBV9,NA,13,ASSPRGGGNTEAF
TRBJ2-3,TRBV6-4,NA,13,ASRHLAGDTDTQY
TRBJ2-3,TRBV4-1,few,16,ASSQDLAELTSTDTQY
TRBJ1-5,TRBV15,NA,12,ATSTGQGRQPQH